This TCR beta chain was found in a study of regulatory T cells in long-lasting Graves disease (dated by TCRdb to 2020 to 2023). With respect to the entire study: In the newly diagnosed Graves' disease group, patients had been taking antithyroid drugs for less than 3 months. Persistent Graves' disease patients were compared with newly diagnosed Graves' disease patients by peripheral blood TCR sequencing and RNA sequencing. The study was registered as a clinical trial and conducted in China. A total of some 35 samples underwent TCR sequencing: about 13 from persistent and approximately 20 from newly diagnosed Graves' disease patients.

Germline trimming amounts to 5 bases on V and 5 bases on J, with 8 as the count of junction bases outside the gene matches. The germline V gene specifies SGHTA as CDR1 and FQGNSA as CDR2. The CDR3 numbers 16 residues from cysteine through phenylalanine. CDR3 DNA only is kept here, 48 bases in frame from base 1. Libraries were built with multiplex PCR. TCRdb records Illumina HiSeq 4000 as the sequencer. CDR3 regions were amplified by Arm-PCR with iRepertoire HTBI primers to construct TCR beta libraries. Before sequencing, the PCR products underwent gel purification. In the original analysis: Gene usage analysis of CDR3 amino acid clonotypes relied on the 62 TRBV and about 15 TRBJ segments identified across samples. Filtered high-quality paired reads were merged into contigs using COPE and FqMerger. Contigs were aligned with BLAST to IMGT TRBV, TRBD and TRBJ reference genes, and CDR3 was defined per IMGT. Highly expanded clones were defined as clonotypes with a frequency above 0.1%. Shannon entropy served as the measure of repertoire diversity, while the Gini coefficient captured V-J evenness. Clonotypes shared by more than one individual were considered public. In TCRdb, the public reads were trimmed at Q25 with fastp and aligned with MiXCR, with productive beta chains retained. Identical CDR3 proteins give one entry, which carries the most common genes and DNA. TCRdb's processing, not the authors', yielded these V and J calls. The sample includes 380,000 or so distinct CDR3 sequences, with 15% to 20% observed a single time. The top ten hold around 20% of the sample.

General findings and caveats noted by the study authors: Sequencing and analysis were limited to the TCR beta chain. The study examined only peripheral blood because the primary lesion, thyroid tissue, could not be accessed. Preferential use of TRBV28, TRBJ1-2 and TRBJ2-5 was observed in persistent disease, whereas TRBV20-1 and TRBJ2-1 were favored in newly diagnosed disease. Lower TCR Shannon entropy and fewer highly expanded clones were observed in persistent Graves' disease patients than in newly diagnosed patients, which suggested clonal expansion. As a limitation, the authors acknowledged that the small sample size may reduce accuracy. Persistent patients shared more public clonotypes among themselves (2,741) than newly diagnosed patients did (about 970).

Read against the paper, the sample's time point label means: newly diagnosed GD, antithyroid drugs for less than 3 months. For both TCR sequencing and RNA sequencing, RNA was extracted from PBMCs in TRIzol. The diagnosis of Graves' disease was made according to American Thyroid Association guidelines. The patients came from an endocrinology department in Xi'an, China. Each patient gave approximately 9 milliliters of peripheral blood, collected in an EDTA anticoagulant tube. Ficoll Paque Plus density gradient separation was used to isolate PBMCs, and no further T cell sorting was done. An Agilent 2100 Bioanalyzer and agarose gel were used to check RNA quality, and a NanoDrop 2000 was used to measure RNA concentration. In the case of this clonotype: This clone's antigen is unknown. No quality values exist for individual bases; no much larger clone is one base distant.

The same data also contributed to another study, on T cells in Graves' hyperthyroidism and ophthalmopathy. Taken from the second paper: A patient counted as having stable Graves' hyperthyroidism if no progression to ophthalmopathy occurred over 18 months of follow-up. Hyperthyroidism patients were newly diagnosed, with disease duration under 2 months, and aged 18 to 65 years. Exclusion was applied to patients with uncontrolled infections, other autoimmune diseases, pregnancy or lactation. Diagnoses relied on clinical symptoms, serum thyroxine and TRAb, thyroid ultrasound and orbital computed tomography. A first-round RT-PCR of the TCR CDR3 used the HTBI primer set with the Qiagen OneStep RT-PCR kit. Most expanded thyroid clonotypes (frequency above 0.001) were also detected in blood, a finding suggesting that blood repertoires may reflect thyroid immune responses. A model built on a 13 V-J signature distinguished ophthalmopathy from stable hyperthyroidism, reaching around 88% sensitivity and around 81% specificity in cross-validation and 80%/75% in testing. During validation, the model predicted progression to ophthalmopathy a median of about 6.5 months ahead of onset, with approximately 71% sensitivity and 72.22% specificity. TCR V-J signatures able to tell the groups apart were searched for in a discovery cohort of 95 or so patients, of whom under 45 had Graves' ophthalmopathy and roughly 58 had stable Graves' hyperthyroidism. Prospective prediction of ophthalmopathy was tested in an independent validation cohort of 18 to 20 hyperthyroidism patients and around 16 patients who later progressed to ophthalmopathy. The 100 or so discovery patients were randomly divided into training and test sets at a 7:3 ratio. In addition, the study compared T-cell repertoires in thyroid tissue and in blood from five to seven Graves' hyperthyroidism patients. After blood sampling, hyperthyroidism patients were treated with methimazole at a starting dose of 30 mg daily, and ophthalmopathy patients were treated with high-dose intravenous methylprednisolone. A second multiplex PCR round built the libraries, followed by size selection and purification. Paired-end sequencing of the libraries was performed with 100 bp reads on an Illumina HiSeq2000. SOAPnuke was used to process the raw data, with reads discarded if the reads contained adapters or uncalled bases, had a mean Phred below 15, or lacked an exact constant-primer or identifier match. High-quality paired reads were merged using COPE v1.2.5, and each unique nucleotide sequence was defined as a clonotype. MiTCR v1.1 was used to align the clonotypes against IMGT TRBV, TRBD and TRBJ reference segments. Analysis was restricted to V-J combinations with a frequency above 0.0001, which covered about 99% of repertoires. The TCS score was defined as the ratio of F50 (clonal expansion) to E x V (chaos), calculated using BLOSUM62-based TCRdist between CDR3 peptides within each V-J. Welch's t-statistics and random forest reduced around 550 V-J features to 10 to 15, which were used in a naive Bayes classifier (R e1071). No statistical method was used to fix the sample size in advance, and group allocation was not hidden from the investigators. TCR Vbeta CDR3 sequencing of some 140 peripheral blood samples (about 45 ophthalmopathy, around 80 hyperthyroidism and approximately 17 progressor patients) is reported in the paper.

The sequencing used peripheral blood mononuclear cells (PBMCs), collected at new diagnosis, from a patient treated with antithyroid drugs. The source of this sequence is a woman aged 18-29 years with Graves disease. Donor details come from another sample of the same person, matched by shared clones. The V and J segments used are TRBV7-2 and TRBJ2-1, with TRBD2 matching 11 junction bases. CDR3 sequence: CASSHLAGGPHNEQFF. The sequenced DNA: TGTGCCAGCAGCCACTTAGCGGGAGGGCCCCACAATGAGCAGTTCTTC.